These 2 T cell receptor beta chains share one sample of origin, sequenced in a study of shared clonotypes between healthy human individuals. Using immunoSEQ multiplex PCR, the repertoire was profiled, and TCRdb retains in-frame clones only, with some absent. The sample holds 800,000 to 1,200,000 clones; more than 75% are singletons and the top ten take roughly 0.56%. The sequenced sample was memory CD4+ T cells from PBMCs. Subset given: CD45RA-negative fraction. All receptors come from a young man in good health. Some clones in this sample may be carry-over from other donors' samples.

V is TRBV4-1 and J is TRBJ2-3, with 16 nucleotides matching TRBD2. J was trimmed by 3 bases and V by 3 bases; bases with no gene match: 9. CDR3 size: 19 residues. Germline V gives CDR1 MGHRA, CDR2 YSYEKL. This CDR3 reads CASSQPGLAGGQKTDTQYF. CDR3 DNA sequence: TGCGCCAGCAGCCAGCCGGGACTAGCGGGAGGGCAGAAGACAGATACGCAGTATTTT.

This clone turned up a few times. The V call is TRBV19, the J call TRBJ2-7; 13 bases are shared with TRBD2. Per germline, CDR1 LNHDA and CDR2 SQIVND (reference sequence). CDR3 size: 15 residues. V dropped 8 bases and J dropped 2; count of bases not matched to a gene: 6. CDR3 sequence: CASGRGLAGTYEQYF. The CDR3 DNA reads as TGTGCCAGTGGACGGGGACTAGCGGGAACCTACGAGCAGTACTTC.